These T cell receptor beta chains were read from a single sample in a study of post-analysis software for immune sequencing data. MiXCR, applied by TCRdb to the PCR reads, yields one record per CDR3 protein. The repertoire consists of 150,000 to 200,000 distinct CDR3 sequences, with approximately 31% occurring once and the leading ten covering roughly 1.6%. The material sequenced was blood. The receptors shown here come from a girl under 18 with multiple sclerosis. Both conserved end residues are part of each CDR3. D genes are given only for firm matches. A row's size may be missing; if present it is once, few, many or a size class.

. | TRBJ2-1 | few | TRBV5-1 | TGCGCCAGCAGCTTGGATTCGATGGAGCAGTTCTTC | CASSLDSMEQFF
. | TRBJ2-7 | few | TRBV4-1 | TGCGCCAGCAGCCAGGTCGGGGAAACCTACGAGCAGTACTTC | CASSQVGETYEQYF
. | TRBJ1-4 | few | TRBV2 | TGTGCCAGCAGTGTTCCGCCCAATGAAAAACTGTTTTTT | CASSVPPNEKLFF
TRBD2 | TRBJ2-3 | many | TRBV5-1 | TGCGCCAGCAAGGGAAGCGGGGGATTAGATACGCAGTATTTT | CASKGSGGLDTQYF
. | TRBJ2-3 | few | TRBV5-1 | TGCGCCAGCAGCTTGAGGACAGTTGGCCGAGGTACCACAGATACGCAGTATTTT | CASSLRTVGRGTTDTQYF
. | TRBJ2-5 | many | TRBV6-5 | TGTGCCAGCAGTCGTAGACTCGTGAGAGAGACCCAGTACTTC | CASSRRLVRETQYF
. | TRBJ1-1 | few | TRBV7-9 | TGTGCCAGCAGCTTAGCGCTTTTCGGGGGGAGGACGAACACTGAAGCTTTCTTT | CASSLALFGGRTNTEAFF
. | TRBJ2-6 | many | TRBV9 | TGTGCCAGCTGGGGCAGTGACTCTGGGGCCAACGTCCTGACTTTC | CASWGSDSGANVLTF
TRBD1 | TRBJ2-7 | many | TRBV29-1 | TGCAGCGTTACAGACAGGGCCTACGAGCAGTACTTC | CSVTDRAYEQYF
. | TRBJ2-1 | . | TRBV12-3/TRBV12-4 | TGTGCCAGCAGTCCCCGAGCAGGTGCCGCGGGCAATGAGCAGTTCTTC | CASSPRAGAAGNEQFF
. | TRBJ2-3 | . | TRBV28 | TGTGCCAGCTCCGAGAGCGGGCATAGCACAGATACGCAGTATTTT | CASSESGHSTDTQYF
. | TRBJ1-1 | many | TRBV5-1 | TGCGCCAGCAGCGTGGGGGGCAGGTTGATTACTGAAGCTTTCTTT | CASSVGGRLITEAFF
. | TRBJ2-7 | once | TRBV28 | TGTGCCAGCAGTGCAAGGAGGGGGAACGCCTACGAGCAGTACTTC | CASSARRGNAYEQYF
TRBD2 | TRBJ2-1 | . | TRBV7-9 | TGTACCAGCAGCCGAAGACGTCTAGCGGGGGATTACAATGAGCAGTTCTTC | CTSSRRRLAGDYNEQFF
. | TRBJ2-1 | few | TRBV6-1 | TGTGCCAGCAGTGAAGGGAAGGACTTTCGGTTATACAATGAGCAGTTCTTC | CASSEGKDFRLYNEQFF
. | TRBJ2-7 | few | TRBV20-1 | TGCAGTGCTAGAGATCGGCTAGGAGGGCCCTACGAGCAGTACTTC | CSARDRLGGPYEQYF
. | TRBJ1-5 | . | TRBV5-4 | TGTGCCAGCAGCTTGGGAGGGGAAAGGCAGCCCCAGCATTTT | CASSLGGERQPQHF
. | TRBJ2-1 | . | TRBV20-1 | TGCAGTGCTGGCCGGGCCGCCGGCTACAATGAGCAGTTCTTC | CSAGRAAGYNEQFF
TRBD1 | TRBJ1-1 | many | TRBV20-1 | TGCAGTGCGGAAGGTGGACAGGGATACACTGAAGCTTTCTTT | CSAEGGQGYTEAFF
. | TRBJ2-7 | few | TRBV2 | TGTGCCAGCAGCATACAGGAGAGCTCCTACGAGCAGTACTTC | CASSIQESSYEQYF
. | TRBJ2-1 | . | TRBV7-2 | TGTGCCAGCAGCTCGCAGGGAACCTACAATGAGCAGTTCTTC | CASSSQGTYNEQFF
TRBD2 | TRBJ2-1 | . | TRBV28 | TGTGCCAGCAGTAAACCGGGACTAGCGGCTCGGAGCTCCTACAATGAGCAGTTCTTC | CASSKPGLAARSSYNEQFF
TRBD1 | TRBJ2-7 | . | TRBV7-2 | TGTGCCAGCGCGGGGACAGGGGCTTCCTACAATGAGCAGTACTTC | CASAGTGASYNEQYF
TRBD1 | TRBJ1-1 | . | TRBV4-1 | TGCGCCAGCAGCCTATCGGGACAGGGGGAGGGTGAAGCTTTCTTT | CASSLSGQGEGEAFF
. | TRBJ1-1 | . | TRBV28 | TGTGCCAGCAGTTTACTTTGGGACACTGAAGCTTTCTTT | CASSLLWDTEAFF
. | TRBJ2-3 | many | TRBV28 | TGTGCCAGCAGTCCCGGTTCGTTGCGGCTATCTAGCACAGATACGCAGTATTTT | CASSPGSLRLSSTDTQYF
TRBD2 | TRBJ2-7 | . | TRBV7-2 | TGTGCCAGCAGCCCGGGGACTAGCGGGGATCCCTACGAGCAGTACTTC | CASSPGTSGDPYEQYF
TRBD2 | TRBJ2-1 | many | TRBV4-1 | TGCGCCAGCAGCCCCGGACTAGCGGACCCTACAATGGAGCAGTTCTTC | CASSPGLADPTMEQFF
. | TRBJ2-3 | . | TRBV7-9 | TGTGCCAGCAGCTTCCAGGGGATTGCGCAGTATTTT | CASSFQGIAQYF
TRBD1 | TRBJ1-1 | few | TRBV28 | TGTGCCAGCAGTTTAAGAGCAGGGGGCGCGATGAACACTGAAGCTTTCTTT | CASSLRAGGAMNTEAFF
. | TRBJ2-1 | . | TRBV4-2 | TGTGCCAGCAGGTTAGCGGAGTTTATCGATGAGCAGTTCTTC | CASRLAEFIDEQFF
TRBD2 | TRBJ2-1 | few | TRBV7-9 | TGTGCCAGCAGCTTAGGTACTAGCGGGATGGATGAGCAGTTCTTC | CASSLGTSGMDEQFF
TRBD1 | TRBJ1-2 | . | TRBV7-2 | TGTGCCAGCACCCCGGGACAGGGCAGTAATGGCTACACCTTC | CASTPGQGSNGYTF
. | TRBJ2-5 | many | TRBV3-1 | TGTGCCAGCAGCCCCCTGTGGGGAACGAACCAAGAGACCCAGTACTTC | CASSPLWGTNQETQYF
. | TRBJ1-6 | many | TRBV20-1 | TGCAGTGCTAGGGGGCTCATTAATTCACCCCTCCACTTT | CSARGLINSPLHF
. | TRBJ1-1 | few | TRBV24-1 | TGTGCCACCAGTGGGGGCCTGAACACTGAAGCTTTCTTT | CATSGGLNTEAFF
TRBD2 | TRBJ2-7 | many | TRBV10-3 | TGTGCCATCAGTGCGGGGGCTAGCGGGACTCTCTCCTACGAGCAGTACTTC | CAISAGASGTLSYEQYF
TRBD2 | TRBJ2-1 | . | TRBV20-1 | TGCAGTGCTCCCCGGACTAGCAGGAATGAGCAGTTCTTC | CSAPRTSRNEQFF
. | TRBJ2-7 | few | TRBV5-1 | TGCGCCAGCAGCTGGGGTGAAGGGTACTCCTACGAGCAGTACTTC | CASSWGEGYSYEQYF
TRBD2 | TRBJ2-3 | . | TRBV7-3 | TGTGCCAGCAGCTTAACGGGTAGCGGGGCCACAGATACGCAGTATTTT | CASSLTGSGATDTQYF
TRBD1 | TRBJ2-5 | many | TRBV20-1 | TGCAGTGCTCGCGACAGGGGGGAGACCCAGTACTTC | CSARDRGETQYF
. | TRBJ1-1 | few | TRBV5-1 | TGCGCCAGCAGCTTGGAGGCAGGGTTCACTGAAGCTTTCTTT | CASSLEAGFTEAFF